This entry lists 27 T cell receptor beta chains sequenced from one sample in a study of blood T cell repertoires in COVID-19. Sequencing was performed with immunoSEQ multiplex PCR; in TCRdb, only in-frame clones are kept and a portion is missing. Here the sample spans about 270,000 clones, 65% to 85% being singletons. The sequencing sample was made of peripheral blood. All receptors come from an elderly man with acute or convalescent COVID-19.

This clone is medium-sized in the sample. This rearrangement joins TRBV5-6 to TRBJ2-5; possible D gene TRBD2, 5 bases. V lost 4 bases to trimming and J lost 5 bases, with 18 bases between them. CDR1 is SGHDT, CDR2 YYEEEE, per germline. The CDR3 length is 15 residues. CDR3 region: CASSTYDRGGETQYF. CDR3 coding DNA: TGTGCCAGCAGCACCTACGACCGAGGCGGGGAGACCCAGTACTTC.

The chain recombines TRBV27 with TRBJ2-3; no firm D call. CDR1 and CDR2 (germline): MNHEY, SMNVEV (reference sequence). The CDR3 has 14 amino acids. V was trimmed by 0 bases and J by 1 base, leaving 5 bases between them. The CDR3 here is CASSLSLGTDTQYF. CDR3 DNA sequence: TGTGCCAGCAGTTTATCCCTAGGCACAGATACGCAGTATTTT.

This chain uses TRBV7-6 with TRBJ2-1; tentative D call: TRBD2 (5 bases). The V and J ends lost 0 bases and 3 bases respectively, with 12 bases between them. The CDR3 spans 16 residues. Germline-derived CDR1 and CDR2 are SGHVS and FNYEAQ. CDR3 DNA: TGTGCCAGCAGCTTAGCGGGCGGACGGGACTACAATGAGCAGTTCTTC. This sequence encodes CASSLAGGRDYNEQFF. Full variable domain (missing parts from reference TRBV7-6 and TRBJ2-1): GAGVSQSPRYKVTKRGQDVALRCDPISGHVSLYWYRQALGQGPEFLTYFNYEAQQDKSGLPNDRFSAERPEGSISTLTIQRTEQRDSAMYRCASSLAGGRDYNEQFFGPGTRLTVL.

The gene calls are TRBV18 and TRBJ1-5, with TRBD1 matching 8 bases. The ends lost 4 bases at V and 6 bases at J; junction bases unmatched: 8. The CDR3 spans 15 residues. Germline V gene lookup returns CDR1 KGHSH and CDR2 LQKENI. The CDR3 sequence: CASSQGQAWLQPQHF. CDR3 nucleotides: TGTGCCAGCTCACAGGGACAGGCGTGGCTTCAGCCCCAGCATTTT. Based on the CDR3 plus reference TRBV18 and TRBJ1-5, the full variable domain is NAGVMQNPRHLVRRRGQEARLRCSPMKGHSHVYWYRQLPEEGLKFMVYLQKENIIDESGMPKERFSAEFPKEGPSILRIQQVVRGDSAAYFCASSQGQAWLQPQHFGDGTRLSIL.

The chain is built from TRBV6-5 and TRBJ1-2; possibly TRBD1 for D (5 bases). V lost 4 bases and J lost 7, with 16 bases in between. This CDR3 is built from 14 residues. CDR1 is MNHEY, CDR2 SVGAGI, per germline. The CDR3 DNA follows: TGTGCCAGCAGTTTTTTGGAGGGGATGGGTGGCTACACCTTC. Translating gives CASSFLEGMGGYTF.

Only one count was recorded for this clone. CDR3 nucleotide sequence: TGTGCCACCAGTCTTGGGGGAGGGCGTAAGAGCAATGAGCAGTTCTTC. Amino acids: CATSLGGGRKSNEQFF. V usage is TRBV24-1 and J usage is TRBJ2-1; 7 positions match TRBD2. V was pared by 6 bases and J by 6 bases, with 13 bases of the junction left unmatched. Germline CDR1 and CDR2: KGHDR and SFDVKD. This CDR3 spans 16 amino acids.

V and J are TRBV12-3 or TRBV12-4 and TRBJ1-1; D unclear. V was shortened by 4 bases and J by 5 bases, with 5 bases between the two germline ends. CDR3 size: 11 residues. The CDR3 sequence: CASSYLTEAFF. The CDR3 DNA sequence: TGTGCCAGCAGTTATTTAACTGAAGCTTTCTTT.

This clone was observed a handful of times. The genes are TRBV19 and TRBJ1-6; 7 bases are shared with TRBD1. The CDR3 is 14 residues long. CDR1 and CDR2 (germline): LNHDA, SQIVND (reference sequence). J lost 5 bases, V lost 3 bases, and 1 base had no gene match. This chain's CDR3 is CASSITGDNSPLHF. CDR3 sequence (DNA): TGTGCCAGTAGTATCACAGGGGATAATTCACCCCTCCACTTT.

This clone has a handful of counts. The CDR3 sequence: CASSPGTGSSYEQYF. The CDR3 bases are TGTGCCAGCAGTCCAGGGACAGGGAGCTCCTACGAGCAGTACTTC. The chain is built from TRBV27 and TRBJ2-7; 9 bases agree with TRBD1. Trimming at V came to 5 bases and at J to 0 bases, leaving 5 bases not matched to a gene. Germline CDR1 MNHEY, CDR2 SMNVEV (reference sequence). This CDR3 is 15 amino acids long.

The V call is TRBV19, the J call TRBJ2-1, with TRBD1 as a possible D gene (7 bases). CDR1 is LNHDA, CDR2 SQIVND, per germline (reference sequence). Trimming removed 6 bases from V and 2 bases from J, with 11 bases in between. The CDR3 spans 14 residues. The DNA for the CDR3 is TGTGCCAGTAGGGAGGGACAGACCTACAATGAGCAGTTCTTC. Translated: CASREGQTYNEQFF.

The chain carries TRBV11-2 and TRBJ1-1, with 7 positions matching TRBD1. Per the germline V gene, CDR1 is SGHAT and CDR2 is FQNNGV. There are 14 residues in the CDR3. Germline trimming cut 1 base from V and 5 bases from J; bases unmatched to any gene: 4. CDR3 bases: TGTGCCAGCAGCTTAGCAGGGGGTCAAACTGAAGCTTTCTTT. Amino acids: CASSLAGGQTEAFF.

The gene calls are TRBV27 and TRBJ2-1; 10 bases fit TRBD1. With V trimmed by 2 bases and J by 4 bases, 8 bases remained unmatched. The V gene's germline CDR1 is MNHEY and CDR2 SMNVEV (reference sequence). This CDR3 has 17 amino acids. DNA of the CDR3: TGTGCCAGCAGTTTAAGGGGCCGGGACAGGGGTTACAATGAGCAGTTCTTC. Translating it yields CASSLRGRDRGYNEQFF.

V gene TRBV28 combines with J gene TRBJ2-7, with 8 nucleotides matching TRBD2. V was pared by 4 bases and J by 5 bases, with 13 bases of the junction left unmatched. The length of the CDR3 is 16 residues. Germline V CDR1 and CDR2: MDHEN, SYDVKM. CDR3 in DNA: TGTGCCAGCAGTTCCCCGGCTCCGGGGGGGATCAACGAGCAGTACTTC. This encodes CASSSPAPGGINEQYF.

The gene calls are TRBV11-3 and TRBJ2-1, with 8 bases identical to TRBD1. CDR1 and CDR2 from the germline V gene are SGHNT and YENEEA. V trimming: 7 bases; J trimming: 0 bases; junction bases outside the gene matches: 14. This CDR3 spans 18 amino acids. The CDR3 spells CASNITPGTGGSYNEQFF. CDR3 in DNA: TGTGCCAGCAACATCACTCCTGGGACAGGAGGCTCCTACAATGAGCAGTTCTTC.

Details on this clone: Distinct nucleotide sequences in the sample also encode this CDR3. The chain carries TRBV11-3 and TRBJ2-1; maybe TRBD2 (6 bases). Germline values: CDR1 SGHNT, CDR2 YENEEA. This CDR3 contains 15 residues. V lost 3 bases and J lost 10, with 19 bases in between. CDR3 sequence (DNA): TGTGCCAGCAGCTTCGGAGGGACCGCACGGGGGGAGCAGTTCTTC. The encoded protein is CASSFGGTARGEQFF.

The chain employs TRBV10-1 and TRBJ2-7; 11 nucleotides match TRBD1. The trim removed 8 bases at V and 6 bases at J, leaving 6 bases unmatched. CDR1 is WNHNN, CDR2 SYGVQD, per germline (reference sequence). The CDR3 contains 13 residues. CDR3 DNA: TGCGCCAGCGGTCGGGACAGGGGGGGCGAGCAGTACTTC. It encodes CASGRDRGGEQYF.

The V and J genes are TRBV2 and TRBJ2-2; 9 positions agree with TRBD1. The germline gives CDR1 SNHLY, CDR2 FYNNEI. The CDR3 is 16 residues long. With V trimmed by 6 bases and J by 4 bases, 9 bases remained unmatched. The CDR3 sequence is CASSRGTGTSTGELFF. The CDR3, as DNA: TGTGCCAGCAGCCGGGGGACAGGGACCTCCACCGGGGAGCTGTTTTTT.

This chain joins TRBV11-1 and TRBJ1-6; D is possibly TRBD1 (6 bases). Germline V lookup: CDR1 SGHAT, CDR2 FQDESV (reference sequence). The CDR3 runs 14 residues. Trimming stripped 4 bases from V and 7 bases from J, with 11 bases between. The CDR3 is CASSYVTGNSPLHF. CDR3 DNA sequence: TGTGCCAGCAGCTACGTTACAGGGAATTCACCCCTCCACTTT.

The chain uses TRBV29-1 and TRBJ2-6; tentative D call: TRBD2 (5 bases). The length of the CDR3 is 14 residues. V dropped 4 bases and J dropped 2 bases, with 9 bases sitting between them. Germline CDR1 and CDR2: SQVTM and ANQGSEA. CDR3 amino acids: CSVGTGTGANVLTF. The CDR3 nucleotides read TGCAGCGTTGGGACGGGAACTGGGGCCAACGTCCTGACTTTC.

In its sample, this clone was seen a few times. The rearrangement uses TRBV10-2 and TRBJ2-7, with TRBD2 as a possible D gene (5 bases). Trimming pared 4 bases from V and 0 bases from J, leaving 10 bases between. This CDR3 comprises 14 residues. Looked up from germline, CDR1 is WSHSY and CDR2 is SAAADI. The CDR3 coding sequence is TGCGCCAGCAGTGTGAGTGCGGGCTCCTACGAGCAGTACTTC. Its protein product is CASSVSAGSYEQYF.

The chain links TRBV18 to TRBJ2-1, with 8 bases aligning to TRBD2. The V segment lost 6 bases and the J segment 4 bases; nucleotides outside the gene matches: 8. Germline lookup yields CDR1 KGHSH and CDR2 LQKENI. The CDR3 is 15 residues long. The CDR3 DNA reads as TGTGCCAGCTCGCCGAGCGGGGGAGATTACAATGAGCAGTTCTTC. It encodes CASSPSGGDYNEQFF.

This clone was detected only a few times. The rearrangement links TRBV12-3 or TRBV12-4 to TRBJ1-5; D not certain. The V end was cut by 6 bases, the J end by 6 bases, with 12 bases between. This CDR3 region has 13 residues. This chain's CDR3 is CASSPFEGQPQHF. In DNA form, the CDR3 reads TGTGCCAGCAGCCCGTTTGAGGGTCAGCCCCAGCATTTT.

This chain joins TRBV2 and TRBJ2-1; possibly TRBD2 for D (6 bases). Trimming shortened V by 6 bases and J by 9 bases, and 21 bases separated the two germline ends. Germline CDR1 is SNHLY and CDR2 is FYNNEI. This CDR3 contains 15 residues. CDR3: CASRPTGLQISEQFF. DNA of the CDR3: TGTGCCAGCAGACCAACGGGACTCCAAATAAGTGAGCAGTTCTTC. The full variable domain, in which reference TRBV2 and TRBJ2-1 provide the parts outside the CDR3, is EPEVTQTPSHQVTQMGQEVILRCVPISNHLYFYWYRQILGQKVEFLVSFYNNEISEKSEIFDDQFSVERPDGSNFTLKIRSTKLEDSAMYFCASRPTGLQISEQFFGPGTRLTVL.

V usage is TRBV7-9 and J usage is TRBJ1-2; possible D gene TRBD1, 5 bases. CDR1 and CDR2 from the germline V gene are SEHNR and FQNEAQ (reference sequence). The CDR3 sequence is 12 residues long. Trimming removed 5 bases at V and 5 bases at J, with 9 bases between. The CDR3 DNA is TGTGCCAGCAGCCTGGGGGGGTATGGCTACACCTTC. Translating gives CASSLGGYGYTF.

The V and J genes are TRBV5-5 and TRBJ1-2, with D uncertain. The V gene's germline CDR1 is SGHKS and CDR2 YYEKEE (reference sequence). The CDR3 contains 13 residues. V was cut by 4 bases and J by 7 bases, with 14 bases left in between. The CDR3: CASSLRVDGGYTF. The DNA for the CDR3 is TGTGCCAGCAGCCTGCGGGTGGACGGTGGCTACACCTTC. The full variable domain, completed using reference TRBV5-5 and TRBJ1-2, is DAGVTQSPTHLIKTRGQQVTLRCSPISGHKSVSWYQQVLGQGPQFIFQYYEKEERGRGNFPDRFSARQFPNYSSELNVNALLLGDSALYLCASSLRVDGGYTFGSGTRLTVV.

This rearrangement joins TRBV5-1 to TRBJ2-2; D might be TRBD1 (5 bases). Germline CDR1 reads SGHRS; CDR2 reads YFSETQ. Trimming took off 5 bases at V and 2 bases at J, with 7 bases between the two ends. The length of the CDR3 is 13 residues. CDR3 bases: TGCGCCAGCAGTGGGGCAAACACCGGGGAGCTGTTTTTT. Its translation is CASSGANTGELFF.

CDR3 in amino acids: CASIGGANEQFF. The CDR3, as DNA: TGTGCCAGCATTGGGGGGGCCAATGAGCAGTTCTTC. The chain couples TRBV28 to TRBJ2-1, with D perhaps TRBD2 (7 bases). Trimming took 7 bases from V and 6 from J, leaving 10 bases between them. The CDR3 covers 12 residues. The germline CDR1 and CDR2 sequences are MDHEN and SYDVKM.